Listed here is a single TCR beta chain. There were healthy Caucasian individuals from Russia, aged 6 to 90, serving as donors. The sample comes from a study of blood T cells in healthy people across ages. The CDR3 loop spans 15 amino acids. CDR1 and CDR2 (germline): PRHDT, FYEKMQ (reference sequence). V was pared by 2 bases and J by 3 bases, with 13 bases between. Using a J-beta primer mix together with a sample-barcoded 5' primer, a second PCR was run for about 6 to 11 cycles. Via MiXCR, TCRdb re-called the 5' RACE reads, giving one row per CDR3 protein. The sample lists 650,000 to 950,000 distinct CDR3 sequences, 40% to 50% occurring once.

This chain uses TRBV13 with TRBJ1-1, with a weak D call TRBD1 (6 bases). The TCR sequence derives from a man aged 60 to 69 in good health. Sequences were obtained from blood. The CDR3 DNA follows: TGTGCCAGCAGCTTAAGGTCCGGGGGCTACACTGAAGCTTTCTTT. Translation: CASSLRSGGYTEAFF.